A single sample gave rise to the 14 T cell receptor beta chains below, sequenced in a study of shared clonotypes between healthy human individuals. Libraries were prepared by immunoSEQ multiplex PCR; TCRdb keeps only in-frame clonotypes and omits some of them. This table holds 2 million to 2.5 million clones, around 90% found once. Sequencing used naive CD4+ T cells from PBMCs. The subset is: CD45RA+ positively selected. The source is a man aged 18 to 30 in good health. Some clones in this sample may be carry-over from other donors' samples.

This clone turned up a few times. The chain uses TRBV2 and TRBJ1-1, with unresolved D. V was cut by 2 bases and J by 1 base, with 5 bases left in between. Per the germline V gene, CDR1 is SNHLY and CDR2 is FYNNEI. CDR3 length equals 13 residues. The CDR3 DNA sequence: TGTGCCAGCAGTGAACAGGCGAACACTGAAGCTTTCTTT. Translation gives CASSEQANTEAFF.

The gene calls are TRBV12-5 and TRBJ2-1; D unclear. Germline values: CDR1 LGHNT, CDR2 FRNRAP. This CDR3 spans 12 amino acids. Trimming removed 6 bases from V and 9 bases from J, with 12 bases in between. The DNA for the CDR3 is TGTGCTAGTGGGGGCACCAGCCCTGAGCAGTTCTTC. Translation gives CASGGTSPEQFF.

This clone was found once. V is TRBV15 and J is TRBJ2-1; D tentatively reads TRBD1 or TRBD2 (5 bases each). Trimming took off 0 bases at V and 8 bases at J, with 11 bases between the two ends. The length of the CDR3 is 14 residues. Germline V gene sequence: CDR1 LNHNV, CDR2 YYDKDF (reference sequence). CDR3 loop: CATSRDVLGDEQFF. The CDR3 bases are TGTGCCACCAGCAGAGATGTGTTGGGGGATGAGCAGTTCTTC.

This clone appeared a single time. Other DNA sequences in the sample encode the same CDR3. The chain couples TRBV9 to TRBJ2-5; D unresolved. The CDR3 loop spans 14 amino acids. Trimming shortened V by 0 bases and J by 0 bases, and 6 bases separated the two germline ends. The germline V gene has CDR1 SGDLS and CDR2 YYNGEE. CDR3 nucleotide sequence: TGTGCCAGCAGCGTAGGATCGTACCAAGAGACCCAGTACTTC. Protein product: CASSVGSYQETQYF.

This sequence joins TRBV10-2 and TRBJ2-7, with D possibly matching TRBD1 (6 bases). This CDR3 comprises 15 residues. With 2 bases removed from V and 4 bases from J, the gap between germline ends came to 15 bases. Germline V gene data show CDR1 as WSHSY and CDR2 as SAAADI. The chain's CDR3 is CASSEPKDSKYEQYF. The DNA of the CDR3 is TGCGCCAGCAGTGAGCCGAAGGACAGTAAATACGAGCAGTACTTC.

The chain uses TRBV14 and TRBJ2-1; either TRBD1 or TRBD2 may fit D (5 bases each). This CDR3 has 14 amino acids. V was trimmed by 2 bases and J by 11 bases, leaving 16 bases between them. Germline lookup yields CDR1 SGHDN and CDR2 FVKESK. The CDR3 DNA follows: TGTGCCAGCAGCCAATATCTAAGGGACGCGAAGCAGTTCTTC. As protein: CASSQYLRDAKQFF.

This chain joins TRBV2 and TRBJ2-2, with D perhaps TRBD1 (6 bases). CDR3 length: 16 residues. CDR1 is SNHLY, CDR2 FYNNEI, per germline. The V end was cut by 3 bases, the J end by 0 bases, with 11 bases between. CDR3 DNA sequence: TGTGCCAGCAGTGACCTGACAGGAACGAACACCGGGGAGCTGTTTTTT. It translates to CASSDLTGTNTGELFF.

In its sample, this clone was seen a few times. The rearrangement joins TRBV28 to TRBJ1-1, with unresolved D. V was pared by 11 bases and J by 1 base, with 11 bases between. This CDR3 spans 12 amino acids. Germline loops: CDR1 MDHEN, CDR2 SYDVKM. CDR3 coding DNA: TGTGCCGGGATGACGGAGAACACTGAAGCTTTCTTT. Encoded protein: CAGMTENTEAFF.

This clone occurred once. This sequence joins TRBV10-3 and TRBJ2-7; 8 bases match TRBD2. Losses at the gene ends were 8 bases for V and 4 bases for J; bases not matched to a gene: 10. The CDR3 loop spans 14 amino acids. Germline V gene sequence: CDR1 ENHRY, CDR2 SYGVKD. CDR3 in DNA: TGTGCCATCGGGGGCCCTTCGGGGGGGTACGAGCAGTACTTC. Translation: CAIGGPSGGYEQYF.

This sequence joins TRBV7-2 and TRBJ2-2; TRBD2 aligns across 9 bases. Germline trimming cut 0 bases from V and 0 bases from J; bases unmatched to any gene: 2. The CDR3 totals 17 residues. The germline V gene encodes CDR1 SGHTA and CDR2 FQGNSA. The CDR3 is CASSLAPSGTNTGELFF. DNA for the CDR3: TGTGCCAGCAGCTTAGCTCCTAGCGGGACGAACACCGGGGAGCTGTTTTTT.

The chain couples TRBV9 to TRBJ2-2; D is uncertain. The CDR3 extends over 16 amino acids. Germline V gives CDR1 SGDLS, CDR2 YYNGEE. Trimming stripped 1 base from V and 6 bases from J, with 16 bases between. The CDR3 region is CASSVNVGLDAGELFF. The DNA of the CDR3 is TGTGCCAGCAGCGTAAATGTAGGCCTTGACGCCGGGGAGCTGTTTTTT.

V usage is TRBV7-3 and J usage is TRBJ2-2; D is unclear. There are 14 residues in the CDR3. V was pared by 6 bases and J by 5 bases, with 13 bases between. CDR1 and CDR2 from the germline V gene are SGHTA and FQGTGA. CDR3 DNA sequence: TGTGCCAGCAGACTGACCCCTACGACCGGGGAGCTGTTTTTT. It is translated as CASRLTPTTGELFF.

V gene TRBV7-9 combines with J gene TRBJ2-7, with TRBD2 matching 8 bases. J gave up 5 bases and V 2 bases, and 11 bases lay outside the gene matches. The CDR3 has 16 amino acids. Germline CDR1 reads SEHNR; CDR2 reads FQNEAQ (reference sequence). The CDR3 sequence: CASSLTLMGLGDEQYF. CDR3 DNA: TGTGCCAGCAGCTTAACCCTTATGGGACTAGGTGACGAGCAGTACTTC.

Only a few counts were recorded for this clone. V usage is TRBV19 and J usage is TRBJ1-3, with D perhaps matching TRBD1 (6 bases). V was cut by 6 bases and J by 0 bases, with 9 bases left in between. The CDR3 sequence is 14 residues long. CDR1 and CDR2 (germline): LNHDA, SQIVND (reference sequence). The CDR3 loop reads CASSGGGSGNTIYF. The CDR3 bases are TGTGCCAGTAGCGGAGGGGGCTCTGGAAACACCATATATTTT.